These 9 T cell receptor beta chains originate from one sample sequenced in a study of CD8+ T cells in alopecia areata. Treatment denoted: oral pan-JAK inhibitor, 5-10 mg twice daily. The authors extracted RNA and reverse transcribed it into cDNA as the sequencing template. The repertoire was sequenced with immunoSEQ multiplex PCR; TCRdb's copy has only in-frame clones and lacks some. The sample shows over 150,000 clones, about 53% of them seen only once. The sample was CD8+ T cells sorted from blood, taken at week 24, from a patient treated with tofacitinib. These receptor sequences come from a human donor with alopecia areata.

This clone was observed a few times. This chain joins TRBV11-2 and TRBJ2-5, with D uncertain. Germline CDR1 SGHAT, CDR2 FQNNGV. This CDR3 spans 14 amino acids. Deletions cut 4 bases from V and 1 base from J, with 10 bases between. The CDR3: CASSWVRTQETQYF. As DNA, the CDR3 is TGTGCCAGCAGCTGGGTCCGAACCCAAGAGACCCAGTACTTC.

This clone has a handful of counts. CDR3 residues: CASSQDVGHQETQYF. The DNA of the CDR3 is TGCGCCAGCAGCCAAGATGTCGGACACCAAGAGACCCAGTACTTC. V gene TRBV4-3 combines with J gene TRBJ2-5; D unresolved. CDR1 and CDR2 from the germline V gene are LGHNA and YSLEER. The germline V and J ends were trimmed by 0 bases and 0 bases, with 8 bases remaining between them. This CDR3 comprises 15 residues.

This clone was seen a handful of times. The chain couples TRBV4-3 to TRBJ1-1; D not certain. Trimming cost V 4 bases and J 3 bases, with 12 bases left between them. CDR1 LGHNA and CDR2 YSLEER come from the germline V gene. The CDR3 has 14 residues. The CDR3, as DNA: TGCGCCAGCAGCCTGGATATCCGGTACACTGAAGCTTTCTTT. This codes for CASSLDIRYTEAFF.

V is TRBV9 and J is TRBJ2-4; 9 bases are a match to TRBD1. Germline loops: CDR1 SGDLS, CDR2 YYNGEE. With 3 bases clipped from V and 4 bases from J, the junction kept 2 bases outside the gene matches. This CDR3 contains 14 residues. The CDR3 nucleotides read TGTGCCAGCAGCGCCGGGACAGGGAAAAACATTCAGTACTTC. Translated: CASSAGTGKNIQYF.

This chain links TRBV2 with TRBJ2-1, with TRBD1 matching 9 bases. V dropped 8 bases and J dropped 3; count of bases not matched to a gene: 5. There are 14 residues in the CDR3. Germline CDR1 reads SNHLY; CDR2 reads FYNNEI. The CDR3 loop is CASLRDRDYNEQFF. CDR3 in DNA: TGTGCCAGCCTCCGGGACAGGGACTACAATGAGCAGTTCTTC.

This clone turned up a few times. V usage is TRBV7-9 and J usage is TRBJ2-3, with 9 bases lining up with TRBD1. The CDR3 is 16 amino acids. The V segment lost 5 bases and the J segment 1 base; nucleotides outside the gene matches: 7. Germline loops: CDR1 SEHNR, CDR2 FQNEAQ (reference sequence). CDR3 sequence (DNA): TGTGCCAGCAGCCCCCGGACAGGGGAAGGCACAGATACGCAGTATTTT. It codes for CASSPRTGEGTDTQYF. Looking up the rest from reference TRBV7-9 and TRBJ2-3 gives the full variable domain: DTGVSQNPRHKITKRGQNVTFRCDPISEHNRLYWYRQTLGQGPEFLTYFQNEAQLEKSRLLSDRFSAERPKGSFSTLEIQRTEQGDSAMYLCASSPRTGEGTDTQYFGPGTRLTVL.

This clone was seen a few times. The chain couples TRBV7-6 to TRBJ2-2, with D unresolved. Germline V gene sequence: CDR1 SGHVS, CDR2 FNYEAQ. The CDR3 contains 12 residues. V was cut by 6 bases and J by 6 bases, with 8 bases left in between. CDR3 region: CASRDGSGELFF. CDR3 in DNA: TGTGCCAGCAGGGACGGATCCGGGGAGCTGTTTTTT.

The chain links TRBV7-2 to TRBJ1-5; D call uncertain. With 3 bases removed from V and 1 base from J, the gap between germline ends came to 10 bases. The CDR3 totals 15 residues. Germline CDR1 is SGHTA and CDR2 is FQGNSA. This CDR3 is CASSFAGASNQPQHF. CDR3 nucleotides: TGTGCCAGCAGCTTCGCAGGAGCGAGCAATCAGCCCCAGCATTTT.

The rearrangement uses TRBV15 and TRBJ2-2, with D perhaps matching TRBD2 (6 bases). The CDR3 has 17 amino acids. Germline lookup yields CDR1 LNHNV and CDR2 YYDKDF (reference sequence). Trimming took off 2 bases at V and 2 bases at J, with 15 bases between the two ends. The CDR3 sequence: CATSRTPEGLNTGELFF. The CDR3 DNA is TGTGCCACCAGCAGAACCCCGGAGGGTCTCAACACCGGGGAGCTGTTTTTT.